A selection of T cell receptor beta chains follows, all from one sample in a study of T cell repertoires in cytomegalovirus infection. From the reads, TCRdb called clonotypes with MiXCR, one entry per CDR3 protein. The sample records around 430,000 distinct CDR3 sequences, 42% being singletons. These receptors are not linked to any known antigen. The input for sequencing was cultured PBMCs, taken from culture after CMV antigen stimulation. The receptors stem from a human donor in good health (CMV status not recorded). Some clones in this sample may be carry-over from other donors' samples. Both conserved end residues are trimmed from each CDR3. A D gene is named only where the DNA matches it firmly.

V gene	J gene	D gene	CDR3 protein
TRBV7-2	TRBJ2-5	-	ASSQRGGRETQY
TRBV7-8	TRBJ2-1	TRBD1	ASSLDRRNEQF
TRBV6-4	TRBJ1-1	-	ASSLTDQNTEAF
TRBV12-3/TRBV12-4	TRBJ2-7	-	ASSLEGTYEQY
TRBV20-1	TRBJ2-7	TRBD2	SVRLAGAYEQY
TRBV19	TRBJ1-5	-	ASSTSHTRSNQPQH
TRBV7-9	TRBJ1-1	-	ASSAQEGTEAF
TRBV2	TRBJ2-1	-	ATLAGPLGDEQF
TRBV11-3	TRBJ2-3	TRBD2	ASSPPLTTSGASTDTQY
TRBV7-2	TRBJ2-7	-	ASRPFVGQGSREQY
TRBV10-3	TRBJ2-1	TRBD2	AISGRTSGSYNEQF
TRBV6-5	TRBJ1-1	TRBD1	ASSPRTGGSTEAF
TRBV6-2/TRBV6-3	TRBJ2-2	-	ASMNAGELF
TRBV7-2	TRBJ2-3	-	ASRPTRDPTDTQY
TRBV7-8	TRBJ2-1	-	ASSFVGTVNEQF
TRBV7-2	TRBJ2-2	TRBD1	ASMGKRGQSRAGELF
TRBV6-1	TRBJ2-3	TRBD2	ASSERVSLAGLLQY
TRBV20-1	TRBJ2-7	-	SARATSSYEQY
TRBV7-2	TRBJ2-4	TRBD2	ASSLGGRAKWDIQY
TRBV7-2	TRBJ2-5	TRBD2	ASSLGLAGHTQETQY
TRBV12-3/TRBV12-4	TRBJ1-1	-	ASSPWRDTEAF
TRBV28	TRBJ1-1	-	ASSPQNTEAF
TRBV7-2	TRBJ1-1	-	ASRYSATANTEAF
TRBV7-6	TRBJ1-2	-	ATRGRGVEGYT
TRBV12-3/TRBV12-4	TRBJ1-3	-	ASSTTNGNAIY
TRBV7-2	TRBJ2-1	-	ASSERRRVNEQF
TRBV12-3/TRBV12-4	TRBJ2-2	-	ASSLHRASGELF
TRBV20-1	TRBJ2-7	-	SAPHSRGGGREQY
TRBV27	TRBJ2-3	-	ASSPLGGLGGTQY
TRBV7-2	TRBJ2-3	TRBD2	ASSGGLAGNTDTQY
TRBV7-6	TRBJ2-1	-	ASSLGAGTEQF
TRBV11-2	TRBJ2-5	-	ASSLEGQGSQY
TRBV7-2	TRBJ1-3	-	ASSLIGYGNTIY
TRBV7-8	TRBJ1-2	TRBD1	ASSAGTGLGYT
TRBV7-8	TRBJ2-5	TRBD2	ASTRSHRTSGGARETQY
TRBV27	TRBJ2-5	-	ASSSRWQETQY
TRBV5-1	TRBJ2-3	-	ASTWGTLTDTQY
TRBV7-2	TRBJ1-1	-	ASSPLKVEAF
TRBV19	TRBJ1-1	-	ASSMGGAPNTEAF
TRBV6-6	TRBJ2-1	TRBD1	ASRSHRGPSYNEQF
TRBV6-1	TRBJ2-7	TRBD2	ASSDGGTGPDPYEQY
TRBV7-2	TRBJ1-3	-	ASSFGDLPTPDTIY
TRBV4-1	TRBJ1-3	-	ASRDSFGNTIY
TRBV2	TRBJ1-6	TRBD1	ASSQRRGGQVWSPLH
TRBV18	TRBJ2-2	TRBD1	ASSPPGQGTGELF
TRBV7-2	TRBJ1-3	-	ASSLEEGNTIY
TRBV7-8	TRBJ2-7	-	ASSPNLANEQY
TRBV12-3/TRBV12-4	TRBJ2-3	TRBD2	ASSLRFVLAGPTDTQY
TRBV6-6	TRBJ2-1	TRBD2	ASSYSTSGSNEQF
TRBV30	TRBJ1-1	-	AWSGQTNTEAF